This TCR beta chain came from a study of OX40 agonist ivuxolimab in advanced cancers. Study overall: Three patients, one with hepatocellular carcinoma and two with cutaneous melanoma, achieved partial responses. Overall study findings and caveats: The investigators did not determine what antigen specificity the expanded peripheral T cells had.

Autoimmune disease history or systemic immunosuppression barred patients. Blood samples were obtained at baseline, cycle 4 day 1, and cycle 7 day 1. In this sample, this clone turned up once. Its antigen is not known. TCRdb keeps only in-frame clones here, not all; method: immunoSEQ multiplex PCR. The data show approximately 58,000 clones, about 83% seen once. The trim removed 3 bases at V and 8 bases at J, leaving 11 bases unmatched. The CDR3 is 16 residues long. CDR1 is LNHDA and CDR2 is SQIVND in the germline V gene (reference sequence). Sequenced here: CD4+ or CD8+ T cells sorted from blood, sampled in a trial of the OX40 agonist ivuxolimab. This TCR was recovered from an adult with an advanced solid tumor such as melanoma, head and neck, liver or kidney cancer. The chain has TRBV19 and TRBJ2-1; TRBD2 aligns across 9 bases. Here the CDR3 reads CASSMLDAGGRDEQFF. The DNA of the CDR3 is TGTGCCAGTAGTATGCTAGACGCGGGGGGGCGGGATGAGCAGTTCTTC. The full variable domain, with the rest looked up from reference TRBV19 and TRBJ2-1, is DGGITQSPKYLFRKEGQNVTLSCEQNLNHDAMYWYRQDPGQGLRLIYYSQIVNDFQKGDIAEGYSVSREKKESFPLTVTSAQKNPTAFYLCASSMLDAGGRDEQFFGPGTRLTVL.